Reported below is one T cell receptor beta chain. The CDR3 contains 15 residues. Deletions cut 5 bases from V and 0 bases from J, with 13 bases between. Germline V CDR1 and CDR2: SNHLY, FYNNEI. TCRdb redid the calling of the 5' RACE reads with MiXCR, one entry per CDR3 protein. The table records 300,000 to 400,000 distinct CDR3 sequences, approximately 8.7% of them present only once. The sample comes from a study of identical twins. The clonotype comes from a woman between 45 and 65 years old in good health. The sequenced material came from naive T cells sorted from blood. V is TRBV2 and J is TRBJ2-5; tentative D call: TRBD1 (6 bases). The CDR3 spells CASSQVGTNQETQYF. The DNA of the CDR3 is TGTGCCAGCAGTCAAGTCGGGACAAACCAAGAGACCCAGTACTTC.